This T cell receptor (beta chain) was found in a study of cytomegalovirus exposure and HLA in healthy donors. Study information: Inside one of the first data releases sat 80 million to 95 million unique TCRs taken from HLA-typed donors.

The PCR contained 60 Vbeta and 13 Jbeta primers. The protocol was immunoSEQ multiplex PCR, while the TCRdb copy is restricted to in-frame clones and leaves out a portion. This sample has about 200,000 clones, with over 65% found just once. V lost 0 bases and J lost 3, with 12 bases in between. The CDR3 length is 15 residues. Germline V gene data show CDR1 as SGHRS and CDR2 as YFSETQ. The sequence came from a woman aged 25-40 years in good health and CMV-seronegative. The chain is built from TRBV5-1 and TRBJ1-2, with D possibly being TRBD1 (5 bases). Specimen: PBMCs. CDR3 bases: TGCGCCAGCAGCTTGGCCCCTACAGGAGACTATGGCTACACCTTC. Its translation: CASSLAPTGDYGYTF.